Listed here is a single T cell receptor (beta chain). The antigen is unknown. Looked up from germline, CDR1 is SGHTA and CDR2 is FQGNSA. The V gene lost 5 bases and the J gene lost 5 bases, with 15 bases spanning the gap. The CDR3 has 14 amino acids. Every depressed patient was matched in pairs with a non-depressed control on sex, age, current smoking status and body mass index. Participants with major medical conditions, Axis I/II comorbidities, regular medication or illicit drug use were excluded. The protocol was immunoSEQ multiplex PCR, while the TCRdb copy is restricted to in-frame clones and leaves out a portion. The data show some 27,000 clones, about nine tenths seen once. This record comes from a study of untreated major depressive disorder. Study-wide results and limits: CD4+ T cells from depressed patients used TRBV05-01 (Vbeta 5.1) more often than controls.

The chain recombines TRBV7-2 with TRBJ2-5, with unresolved D. The source is a woman aged 25 to 39 with major depressive disorder. The source material was CD4+ T cells from PBMCs. The DNA of the CDR3 is TGTGCCAGCAGCCCCCCGGCCAAACCGGAGACCCAGTACTTC. Amino acid sequence: CASSPPAKPETQYF.